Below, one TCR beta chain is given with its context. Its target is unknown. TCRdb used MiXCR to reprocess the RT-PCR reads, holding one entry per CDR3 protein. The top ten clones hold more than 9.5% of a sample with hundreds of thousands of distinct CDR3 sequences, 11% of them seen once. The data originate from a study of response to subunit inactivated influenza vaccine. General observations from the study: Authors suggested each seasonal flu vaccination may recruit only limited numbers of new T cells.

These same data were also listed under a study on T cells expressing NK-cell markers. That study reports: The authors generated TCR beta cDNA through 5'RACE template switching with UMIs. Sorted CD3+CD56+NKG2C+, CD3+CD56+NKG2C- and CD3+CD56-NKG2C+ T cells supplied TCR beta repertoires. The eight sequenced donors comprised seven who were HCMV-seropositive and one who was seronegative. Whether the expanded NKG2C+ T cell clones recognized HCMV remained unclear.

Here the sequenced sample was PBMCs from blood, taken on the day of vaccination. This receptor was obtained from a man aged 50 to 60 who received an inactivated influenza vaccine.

CDR3 sequence reads: CSVTDTQYF. CDR3 nucleotides: TGCAGTGTCACAGATACGCAGTATTTT. The J gene is TRBJ2-3, the V gene TRBV20-1; no clear D gene. This CDR3 is 9 amino acids long. Trimming shortened V by 7 bases and J by 2 bases, and 1 base separated the two germline ends. Germline V gene lookup returns CDR1 DFQATT and CDR2 SNEGSKA (reference sequence).